This entry lists 30 T cell receptor beta chains sequenced from one sample in a study of brain T cells in children with intractable seizures. TCRdb's copy holds only in-frame clones and misses some; the assay was immunoSEQ multiplex PCR. The table has 70,000 to 85,000 clones, around 91% seen once. Source: peripheral blood, taken at surgery. Receptors were obtained from a girl aged 2 to 10 with Rasmussen encephalitis and intractable seizures.

This rearrangement joins TRBV7-9 to TRBJ2-2; D gene ambiguous. Trimming took 4 bases from V and 7 from J, leaving 10 bases between them. This CDR3 contains 13 residues. Germline CDR1 and CDR2: SEHNR and FQNEAQ (reference sequence). The CDR3 DNA sequence: TGTGCCAGCAGCTCTCGGCTACTCGGGGAGCTGTTTTTT. Translation gives CASSSRLLGELFF.

The chain has TRBV7-2 and TRBJ1-5; D remains ambiguous. CDR1 and CDR2 from the germline V gene are SGHTA and FQGNSA. The V end lost 5 bases, the J end lost 7 bases, and 12 bases lay between the germline ends. This CDR3 spans 13 amino acids. DNA of the CDR3: TGTGCCAGCAGCGTAGACTTTGGCCAGCCCCAGCATTTT. Its translation: CASSVDFGQPQHF.

Only a few counts were recorded for this clone. The genes are TRBV7-9 and TRBJ1-3, with D unclear. Germline V gene lookup returns CDR1 SEHNR and CDR2 FQNEAQ (reference sequence). V gave up 1 base and J gave up 1 base, with 5 bases separating them. This CDR3 comprises 14 residues. CDR3 bases: TGTGCCAGCAGCTTAGAAGGATCTGGAAACACCATATATTTT. The encoded protein is CASSLEGSGNTIYF.

The chain links TRBV15 to TRBJ1-6; D uncertain. The V end lost 1 base, the J end lost 7 bases, and 2 bases lay between the germline ends. The V gene's germline CDR1 is LNHNV and CDR2 YYDKDF (reference sequence). This CDR3 is 12 amino acids long. The CDR3 loop reads CATSRANSPLHF. CDR3 sequence (DNA): TGTGCCACCAGCAGAGCGAATTCACCCCTCCACTTT.

This sequence joins TRBV4-1 and TRBJ2-2, with TRBD1 as a possible D gene (6 bases). The CDR3 length is 17 residues. The V end was cut by 3 bases, the J end by 4 bases, with 18 bases between. Germline V CDR1 and CDR2: MGHRA, YSYEKL. CDR3 sequence reads: CASSHNLGRGITGELFF. CDR3 in DNA: TGCGCCAGCAGCCACAACCTGGGCAGGGGAATCACCGGGGAGCTGTTTTTT.

The chain uses TRBV7-2 and TRBJ2-2, with D possibly being TRBD2 (6 bases). This CDR3 has 15 amino acids. Between the trimmed V and J ends, which lost 0 bases and 1 base, there was a span of 6 bases. Per the germline V gene, CDR1 is SGHTA and CDR2 is FQGNSA. The CDR3 protein is CASSLAGGNTGELFF. CDR3 nucleotide sequence: TGTGCCAGCAGCTTAGCGGGGGGGAACACCGGGGAGCTGTTTTTT.

The chain is built from TRBV6-5 and TRBJ1-1; TRBD1 is a possible D gene (5 bases). V lost 0 bases to trimming and J lost 11 bases, with 10 bases between them. CDR1 MNHEY and CDR2 SVGAGI come from the germline V gene. The CDR3 runs to 12 residues. CDR3 loop: CASSYSVGVAFF. The CDR3 bases are TGTGCCAGCAGTTACTCGGTGGGGGTGGCTTTCTTT.

This clone was counted once. The V and J genes are TRBV14 and TRBJ2-7; D uncertain. The V gene lost 1 base and the J gene lost 4 bases, with 11 bases spanning the gap. CDR3 length: 14 residues. Germline CDR1 SGHDN, CDR2 FVKESK. The CDR3 protein is CASSQVHLSYEQYF. The CDR3 DNA follows: TGTGCCAGCAGCCAAGTTCATCTCAGTTACGAGCAGTACTTC.

This chain uses TRBV9 with TRBJ2-7, with D possibly matching TRBD2 (6 bases). Germline V gene lookup returns CDR1 SGDLS and CDR2 YYNGEE. V lost 0 bases, J lost 1 base, and 8 bases lay in between. The CDR3 is 14 amino acids. For the CDR3, the DNA is TGTGCCAGCAGCGTAGCTGGGACTTCCTACGAGCAGTACTTC. Protein product: CASSVAGTSYEQYF.

The chain uses TRBV2 and TRBJ2-5, with D unclear. Per germline, CDR1 SNHLY and CDR2 FYNNEI. V was cut by 10 bases and J by 1 base, with 10 bases left in between. This CDR3 is built from 12 residues. CDR3 loop: CAIMSPQETQYF. The CDR3 DNA follows: TGTGCCATCATGTCGCCCCAAGAGACCCAGTACTTC.

The chain joins TRBV6-1 to TRBJ2-7; D ambiguous. This CDR3 is built from 14 residues. Germline values: CDR1 MNHNS, CDR2 SASEGT. V was cut by 3 bases and J by 3 bases, with 12 bases left in between. The CDR3 protein is CASSDFKGLYEQYF. The CDR3 nucleotides are TGTGCCAGCAGTGATTTTAAGGGTCTCTACGAGCAGTACTTC.

The V call is TRBV7-9, the J call TRBJ1-5; a weak D match, TRBD1 (6 bases). The CDR3 has 16 residues. Trimming took 3 bases from V and 2 from J, leaving 14 bases between them. CDR1 SEHNR and CDR2 FQNEAQ come from the germline V gene (reference sequence). The CDR3 DNA sequence: TGTGCCAGCAGCTTCTCCACAGGGCTGCGCAATCAGCCCCAGCATTTT. Translating it yields CASSFSTGLRNQPQHF.

This CDR3 is CASRGSLMNTEAFF. CDR3 bases: TGTGCCAGCAGAGGCAGCCTCATGAACACTGAAGCTTTCTTT. The chain combines TRBV28 with TRBJ1-1; D is ambiguous. Germline V gene sequence: CDR1 MDHEN, CDR2 SYDVKM. This CDR3 is built from 14 residues. V gave up 6 bases and J gave up 0 bases, with 11 bases separating them.

The DNA of the CDR3 is TGTGCCAGCAGTTTAGCCAACGACAGGGGGCCGACAGATACGCAGTATTTT. It is translated as CASSLANDRGPTDTQYF. The rearrangement joins TRBV28 to TRBJ2-3, with TRBD1 matching 10 bases. CDR1 and CDR2 from the germline V gene are MDHEN and SYDVKM. This CDR3 region has 17 residues. V dropped 2 bases and J dropped 3; count of bases not matched to a gene: 8.

This sequence joins TRBV2 and TRBJ2-3; TRBD1 or TRBD2 may be the D gene (6 bases each). The CDR3 covers 16 residues. CDR1 and CDR2 (germline): SNHLY, FYNNEI. Trimming removed 1 base at V and 4 bases at J, with 15 bases between. Here the CDR3 DNA reads TGTGCCAGCAGTGAAGAGGGGGGAAGCGTCCCAGATACGCAGTATTTT. Residues: CASSEEGGSVPDTQYF.

This chain connects TRBV10-3 to TRBJ2-7; 13 bases match TRBD2. V lost 10 bases and J lost 6; bases outside the gene matches: 6. The length of the CDR3 is 13 residues. Looked up from germline, CDR1 is ENHRY and CDR2 is SYGVKD. The CDR3 DNA reads TGTGCCACCGGGACTAGCGGGGTCTCCGAGCAGTACTTC. It codes for CATGTSGVSEQYF.

The CDR3 nucleotides are TGTGCCAGCAGTTTATTGAGTGTTGGGCCGCGACAGGGGGGGACTGAAGCTTTCTTT. This codes for CASSLLSVGPRQGGTEAFF. The V gene is TRBV27, the J gene TRBJ1-1; the match to TRBD1 covers 9 bases. V dropped 1 base and J dropped 5; count of bases not matched to a gene: 17. The germline V gene encodes CDR1 MNHEY and CDR2 SMNVEV (reference sequence). The CDR3 loop spans 19 amino acids.

This chain connects TRBV3-1 (or the pseudogene TRBV3-2) to TRBJ1-1, with D possibly being TRBD1 (6 bases). The CDR3 loop spans 14 amino acids. The ends were cut back, 1 base at V and 3 bases at J, with 9 bases in the middle. Germline CDR1 LGHDT, CDR2 YNNKEL (reference sequence). CDR3 bases: TGTGCCAGCAGCCAAGGGGCAGGGGACACTGAAGCTTTCTTT. Encoded protein: CASSQGAGDTEAFF.

CDR3: CAWSTPDRGNEQYF. CDR3 DNA: TGTGCCTGGAGTACCCCGGACAGGGGAAACGAGCAGTACTTC. The V call is TRBV30, the J call TRBJ2-7; 9 positions match TRBD1. Trimming took 2 bases from V and 5 from J; bases not matched to a gene: 7. CDR3 length equals 14 residues. CDR1 GTSNPN and CDR2 SVGIG come from the germline V gene (reference sequence).

The rearrangement links TRBV7-2 to TRBJ2-1; 9 positions agree with TRBD1. Germline V lookup: CDR1 SGHTA, CDR2 FQGNSA. The CDR3 contains 15 residues. The ends lost 3 bases at V and 5 bases at J; junction bases unmatched: 5. This chain's CDR3 is CASSFRDRVDNEQFF. The CDR3 DNA is TGTGCCAGCAGCTTCCGGGACAGGGTTGACAATGAGCAGTTCTTC.

The chain combines TRBV12-3 or TRBV12-4 with TRBJ1-4, with TRBD1 identical over 7 bases. Trimming removed 8 bases from V and 6 bases from J; junction bases left unmatched: 6. There are 13 residues in the CDR3. The CDR3 region has the DNA TGTGCCAGCGCCGACAGGGCAGATGAAAAACTGTTTTTT. It encodes CASADRADEKLFF.

The rearrangement uses TRBV27 and TRBJ1-1; a weak D match, TRBD1 (5 bases). CDR1 and CDR2 from the germline V gene are MNHEY and SMNVEV (reference sequence). With 4 bases removed from V and 0 bases from J, the gap between germline ends came to 9 bases. The CDR3 runs 14 residues. CDR3 region: CASSWDGMNTEAFF. CDR3 DNA: TGTGCCAGCAGTTGGGACGGAATGAACACTGAAGCTTTCTTT.

V gene TRBV11-1 combines with J gene TRBJ2-2; the D gene is possibly TRBD2 (6 bases). V lost 4 bases and J lost 0, with 12 bases in between. The CDR3 is 16 amino acids. In germline, CDR1 is SGHAT, CDR2 FQDESV (reference sequence). CDR3 DNA sequence: TGTGCCAGCAGCTCCCCCGGAGGGCCGAACACCGGGGAGCTGTTTTTT. It specifies CASSSPGGPNTGELFF. The full variable domain, its missing parts supplied by reference TRBV11-1 and TRBJ2-2, is EAEVAQSPRYKITEKSQAVAFWCDPISGHATLYWYRQILGQGPELLVQFQDESVVDDSQLPKDRFSAERLKGVDSTLKIQPAELGDSAMYLCASSSPGGPNTGELFFGEGSRLTVL.

The DNA for the CDR3 is TGTGCCAGCAGCAGAGGACAGAGTACTGAAGCTTTCTTT. This codes for CASSRGQSTEAFF. The chain recombines TRBV7-9 with TRBJ1-1; tentative D call: TRBD1 (6 bases). Germline loops: CDR1 SEHNR, CDR2 FQNEAQ (reference sequence). CDR3 length: 13 residues. Trimming pared 5 bases from V and 5 bases from J, leaving 12 bases between.

This sequence joins TRBV27 and TRBJ1-5, with 8 bases lining up with TRBD1. V gave up 3 bases and J gave up 5 bases; unmatched junction bases: 3. In germline, CDR1 is MNHEY, CDR2 SMNVEV (reference sequence). CDR3 length equals 14 residues. This CDR3 is CASSLGTGHQPQHF. CDR3 DNA: TGTGCCAGCAGTTTGGGGACAGGCCATCAGCCCCAGCATTTT.

The V and J genes are TRBV25-1 and TRBJ2-3; no firm D call. Germline CDR1 is MGHDK and CDR2 is SYGVNS. Trimming cost V 1 base and J 0 bases, with 8 bases left between them. The CDR3 extends over 15 amino acids. CDR3: CASSECPASTDTQYF. As DNA, the CDR3 is TGTGCCAGCAGTGAATGCCCTGCTAGCACAGATACGCAGTATTTT.

This chain uses TRBV7-9 with TRBJ1-2; unclear D gene. Germline assignment: CDR1 SEHNR and CDR2 FQNEAQ (reference sequence). The CDR3 sequence is 14 residues long. V dropped 5 bases and J dropped 4 bases, with 14 bases sitting between them. Here the CDR3 DNA reads TGTGCCAGCAGCATCGGAAGCATAGGCTATGGCTACACCTTC. It codes for CASSIGSIGYGYTF. Looking up the rest from reference TRBV7-9 and TRBJ1-2 gives the full variable domain: DTGVSQNPRHKITKRGQNVTFRCDPISEHNRLYWYRQTLGQGPEFLTYFQNEAQLEKSRLLSDRFSAERPKGSFSTLEIQRTEQGDSAMYLCASSIGSIGYGYTFGSGTRLTVV.

A single count supports this clone. The chain carries TRBV5-1 and TRBJ2-1; D perhaps matches TRBD2 (5 bases). Germline V lookup: CDR1 SGHRS, CDR2 YFSETQ. The CDR3 runs 14 residues. Trimming took 6 bases from V and 1 from J, leaving 11 bases between them. The CDR3 DNA reads TGCGCCAGCAAGGGTCCGGGGTCCTACAATGAGCAGTTCTTC. Amino acid sequence: CASKGPGSYNEQFF.

The chain employs TRBV7-8 and TRBJ1-5; weak D call: TRBD1 (5 bases). From germline, CDR1 is SGHVS and CDR2 FQNEAQ. V was clipped by 1 base and J by 6 bases, with 10 bases between them. CDR3 length equals 14 residues. CDR3 sequence reads: CASSLGTTSQPQHF. CDR3 coding DNA: TGTGCCAGCAGCTTAGGGACAACCTCTCAGCCCCAGCATTTT.

The chain employs TRBV18 and TRBJ2-7; D perhaps matches TRBD1 (5 bases). The CDR3 runs 13 residues. CDR1 and CDR2 (germline): KGHSH, LQKENI. Trimming shortened V by 6 bases and J by 4 bases, and 13 bases separated the two germline ends. The CDR3 coding sequence is TGTGCCAGCTCCCTCGGACAAAAATACGAGCAGTACTTC. This gives the protein CASSLGQKYEQYF.